What follows are 25 T cell receptor beta chains derived from one specimen sequenced in a study of shared clonotypes between healthy human individuals. Assay: immunoSEQ multiplex PCR; the TCRdb copy retains only in-frame clones and omits some. Among hundreds of thousands of clones listed, around two thirds were seen once. The sample was memory CD4+ T cells sorted from blood. Subset in this sample: CD45RA-negative fraction. The receptors were sampled from a woman under 40 in good health.

The J gene is TRBJ2-5, the V gene TRBV19; D is ambiguous. This CDR3 spans 13 amino acids. Trimming removed 5 bases at V and 1 base at J, with 8 bases between. CDR1 is LNHDA and CDR2 is SQIVND in the germline V gene (reference sequence). The CDR3 DNA sequence: TGTGCCAGTAGTGTACGGGTCCAAGAGACCCAGTACTTC. This translates into CASSVRVQETQYF. The full variable domain, with the rest looked up from reference TRBV19 and TRBJ2-5, is DGGITQSPKYLFRKEGQNVTLSCEQNLNHDAMYWYRQDPGQGLRLIYYSQIVNDFQKGDIAEGYSVSREKKESFPLTVTSAQKNPTAFYLCASSVRVQETQYFGPGTRLLVL.

The sample holds one count of this clone. The genes are TRBV5-8 and TRBJ1-2, with 7 bases fitting TRBD1. CDR1 SGHTS and CDR2 YDEGEE come from the germline V gene. The CDR3 has 15 amino acids. Trimming at V came to 3 bases and at J to 2 bases, leaving 7 bases not matched to a gene. The DNA of the CDR3 is TGTGCCAGCAGCTCCCTCCGGACAGGCAACTATGGCTACACCTTC. It specifies CASSSLRTGNYGYTF.

The chain employs TRBV4-1 and TRBJ1-1; the match to TRBD1 covers 8 bases. Germline CDR1 and CDR2: MGHRA and YSYEKL. V was pared by 4 bases and J by 4 bases, with 11 bases of the junction left unmatched. CDR3 length: 16 amino acids. The CDR3 coding sequence is TGCGCCAGCAGCCGTTGGACAGGGCTCGGCGGCACTGAAGCTTTCTTT. This gives the protein CASSRWTGLGGTEAFF.

The J gene is TRBJ2-4, the V gene TRBV10-1, with 11 positions matching TRBD1. The V and J ends lost 4 bases and 2 bases, in that order; junction bases with no gene match: 4. CDR3 length: 16 amino acids. Looked up from germline, CDR1 is WNHNN and CDR2 is SYGVQD (reference sequence). This chain's CDR3 is CASSAGTGGSKNIQYF. In DNA form, the CDR3 reads TGCGCCAGCAGTGCCGGGACAGGGGGTTCCAAAAACATTCAGTACTTC.

This chain joins TRBV19 and TRBJ2-1; D gene ambiguous. The CDR3 has 16 amino acids. Germline assignment: CDR1 LNHDA and CDR2 SQIVND (reference sequence). Deletions cut 6 bases from V and 0 bases from J, with 15 bases between. The CDR3 region is CASSDTLQSSYNEQFF. CDR3 sequence (DNA): TGTGCCAGTAGCGACACTCTACAGAGCTCCTACAATGAGCAGTTCTTC.

At least ten counts were recorded for this clone. Other DNA sequences from this sample encode an identical CDR3 as well. This rearrangement joins TRBV5-8 to TRBJ1-1; a weak D match, TRBD1 (5 bases). V lost 6 bases to trimming and J lost 2 bases, with 14 bases between them. CDR3 length equals 14 residues. Germline V gene data show CDR1 as SGHTS and CDR2 as YDEGEE. CDR3 residues: CASNRGTTNTEAFF. The DNA for the CDR3 is TGTGCCAGCAACCGGGGGACTACTAACACTGAAGCTTTCTTT.

This chain uses TRBV5-5 with TRBJ2-5; tentatively, D is TRBD1 or TRBD2 (5 bases each). The CDR3 has 14 residues. CDR1 SGHKS and CDR2 YYEKEE come from the germline V gene (reference sequence). V was clipped by 3 bases and J by 4 bases, with 13 bases between them. The CDR3 loop reads CASSSYRDPETQYF. CDR3 DNA: TGTGCCAGCAGCTCATACCGGGACCCAGAGACCCAGTACTTC.

The chain employs TRBV28 and TRBJ2-7; 7 bases are a match to TRBD1. Trimming at V came to 7 bases and at J to 3 bases, leaving 12 bases not matched to a gene. Looked up from germline, CDR1 is MDHEN and CDR2 is SYDVKM. The CDR3 is 15 residues long. This CDR3 is CASTLTGDNVYEQYF. The CDR3, as DNA: TGTGCCAGCACCTTAACAGGGGACAATGTCTACGAGCAGTACTTC. The variable domain in full, with the rest retrieved from reference TRBV28 and TRBJ2-7, is DVKVTQSSRYLVKRTGEKVFLECVQDMDHENMFWYRQDPGLGLRLIYFSYDVKMKEKGDIPEGYSVSREKKERFSLILESASTNQTSMYLCASTLTGDNVYEQYFGPGTRLTVT.

The J gene is TRBJ2-3, the V gene TRBV11-2, with 13 positions matching TRBD2. V gave up 7 bases and J gave up 2 bases; unmatched junction bases: 6. Germline-derived CDR1 and CDR2 are SGHAT and FQNNGV. The CDR3 extends over 16 amino acids. CDR3 sequence (DNA): TGTGCCAGCAAACCGGGACTAGCGGGGATCACAGATACGCAGTATTTT. It specifies CASKPGLAGITDTQYF. Looking up the rest from reference TRBV11-2 and TRBJ2-3 gives the full variable domain: EAGVAQSPRYKIIEKRQSVAFWCNPISGHATLYWYQQILGQGPKLLIQFQNNGVVDDSQLPKDRFSAERLKGVDSTLKIQPAKLEDSAVYLCASKPGLAGITDTQYFGPGTRLTVL.

This sequence joins TRBV7-2 and TRBJ1-2, with D hard to call. This CDR3 is 15 amino acids long. CDR1 is SGHTA, CDR2 FQGNSA, per germline. V was shortened by 5 bases and J by 2 bases, with 15 bases between the two germline ends. CDR3 loop: CASSMSTGSNYGYTF. The CDR3 DNA reads TGTGCCAGCAGCATGTCCACGGGGTCCAACTATGGCTACACCTTC.

This sequence joins TRBV5-6 and TRBJ2-2; TRBD1 agrees at 11 bases. Per the germline V gene, CDR1 is SGHDT and CDR2 is YYEEEE. This CDR3 spans 17 amino acids. Trimming at V came to 1 base and at J to 4 bases, leaving 6 bases not matched to a gene. CDR3 DNA: TGTGCCAGCAGCTTGTCCACCGGGACAGGGGGCACCGGGGAGCTGTTTTTT. This codes for CASSLSTGTGGTGELFF.

The chain is built from TRBV28 and TRBJ2-5, with D possibly TRBD1 on 5 matching bases. The germline V gene has CDR1 MDHEN and CDR2 SYDVKM. This CDR3 is 12 amino acids long. Trimming shortened V by 6 bases and J by 3 bases, and 8 bases separated the two germline ends. CDR3 region: CASRGREETQYF. The CDR3 DNA follows: TGTGCCAGCAGAGGCAGGGAAGAGACCCAGTACTTC.

The chain links TRBV2 to TRBJ1-5; D might be TRBD1 (5 bases). The CDR3 runs to 14 residues. Per the germline V gene, CDR1 is SNHLY and CDR2 is FYNNEI. V lost 2 bases, J lost 7 bases, and 12 bases lay in between. Here the CDR3 reads CASSEQTGGQPQHF. The CDR3 DNA follows: TGTGCCAGCAGTGAACAAACAGGAGGGCAGCCCCAGCATTTT. The whole variable domain, remainder taken from reference TRBV2 and TRBJ1-5, is EPEVTQTPSHQVTQMGQEVILRCVPISNHLYFYWYRQILGQKVEFLVSFYNNEISEKSEIFDDQFSVERPDGSNFTLKIRSTKLEDSAMYFCASSEQTGGQPQHFGDGTRLSIL.

J is TRBJ2-3 and V is TRBV4-1; D is ambiguous. CDR3 length: 15 amino acids. The V end lost 2 bases, the J end lost 3 bases, and 12 bases lay between the germline ends. CDR1 is MGHRA, CDR2 YSYEKL, per germline. DNA of the CDR3: TGCGCCAGCAGCCAACCCCCTCACTTGACAGATACGCAGTATTTT. This codes for CASSQPPHLTDTQYF.

As to this clone: Other DNA sequences in this specimen translate into the identical CDR3. This chain connects TRBV5-1 to TRBJ2-1; 9 bases map to TRBD2. Germline assignment: CDR1 SGHRS and CDR2 YFSETQ. Trimming took 5 bases from V and 4 from J; bases not matched to a gene: 4. The CDR3 runs 14 residues. The CDR3 region is CASRTSGGYNEQFF. For the CDR3, the DNA is TGCGCCAGCAGGACTAGCGGAGGATACAATGAGCAGTTCTTC.

The table lists this clone with a few counts. The gene calls are TRBV25-1 and TRBJ2-7; TRBD2 agrees at 12 bases. The CDR3 has 18 amino acids. Trimming at V came to 2 bases and at J to 1 base, leaving 9 bases not matched to a gene. Germline CDR1 reads MGHDK; CDR2 reads SYGVNS. Here the CDR3 reads CASSEGVTSGRKSYEQYF. In nucleotides, the CDR3 is TGTGCCAGCAGTGAAGGTGTGACTAGCGGGAGAAAGTCCTACGAGCAGTACTTC.

The chain has TRBV9 and TRBJ2-2; D gene unclear. V shed 1 base and J shed 0 bases, with 16 bases lying between them. This CDR3 region has 18 residues. Per the germline V gene, CDR1 is SGDLS and CDR2 is YYNGEE. The CDR3 DNA is TGTGCCAGCAGCGTAACGGGTGGGTCCACCGCGAACACCGGGGAGCTGTTTTTT. Translated, it gives CASSVTGGSTANTGELFF.

The chain joins TRBV5-1 to TRBJ2-2, with 7 bases lining up with TRBD1. The CDR3 contains 14 residues. Trimming removed 2 bases from V and 6 bases from J; junction bases left unmatched: 4. Germline lookup yields CDR1 SGHRS and CDR2 YFSETQ. The CDR3 DNA reads as TGCGCCAGCAGCTTTACAGGGGTTGCCGGGGAGCTGTTTTTT. Protein sequence: CASSFTGVAGELFF.

The chain uses TRBV6-5 and TRBJ1-5; D might be TRBD1 (5 bases). The CDR3 runs to 15 residues. The V end was cut by 5 bases, the J end by 0 bases, with 11 bases between. The germline CDR1 and CDR2 sequences are MNHEY and SVGAGI. CDR3 loop: CASSLTAHSNQPQHF. CDR3 sequence (DNA): TGTGCCAGCAGTCTGACAGCTCATAGCAATCAGCCCCAGCATTTT.

The V and J genes are TRBV11-2 and TRBJ2-1; 7 bases line up with TRBD2. Losses at the gene ends were 3 bases for V and 4 bases for J; bases not matched to a gene: 6. From germline, CDR1 is SGHAT and CDR2 FQNNGV. There are 15 residues in the CDR3. The CDR3 DNA is TGTGCCAGCAGCTTCGCGTCTAGCGGTTACAATGAGCAGTTCTTC. This codes for CASSFASSGYNEQFF.

The chain carries TRBV6-5 and TRBJ2-5, with a possible D match to TRBD2 (6 bases). Trimming shortened V by 5 bases and J by 2 bases, and 12 bases separated the two germline ends. This CDR3 is built from 14 residues. CDR1 and CDR2 from the germline V gene are MNHEY and SVGAGI. CDR3 nucleotide sequence: TGTGCCAGCAGTGATTTTCGGGGGCAAGAGACCCAGTACTTC. Translated: CASSDFRGQETQYF.

Turning to this clone: Other DNA sequences within the sample encode an identical CDR3. This rearrangement joins TRBV5-1 to TRBJ2-2; tentative D call: TRBD2 (6 bases). Germline V gives CDR1 SGHRS, CDR2 YFSETQ. Deletions cut 0 bases from V and 0 bases from J, with 9 bases between. The CDR3 loop spans 16 amino acids. The CDR3 nucleotides read TGCGCCAGCAGCTTGGTACTAGCAGCGAACACCGGGGAGCTGTTTTTT. Amino acid sequence: CASSLVLAANTGELFF.

The chain recombines TRBV7-9 with TRBJ2-5; 7 bases agree with TRBD1. The J call may be mistaken, given a closer DNA end match to TRBJ2-7. Germline CDR1 is SEHNR and CDR2 is FQNEAQ (reference sequence). The CDR3 spans 14 residues. This chain's CDR3 is CASSFADRNYEQYF. Here the CDR3 DNA reads TGTGCCAGCAGCTTCGCGGACAGGAACTACGAGCAGTACTTC.

The chain is built from TRBV6-1 and TRBJ1-5, with a tentative D call TRBD1 (6 bases). The V end was cut by 3 bases, the J end by 6 bases, with 15 bases between. Germline CDR1 and CDR2: MNHNS and SASEGT. The CDR3 contains 15 residues. The CDR3 coding sequence is TGTGCCAGCAGTGAGCAACCAGGGGCCCTTCAGCCCCAGCATTTT. Protein product: CASSEQPGALQPQHF.

Remarks on this clone: In the same sample, other DNA sequences code for this CDR3. This chain links TRBV18 with TRBJ2-3; no clear D. The CDR3 totals 12 residues. The germline V gene has CDR1 KGHSH and CDR2 LQKENI. With 2 bases removed from V and 3 bases from J, the gap between germline ends came to 3 bases. The chain's CDR3 is CASSPDTDTQYF. For the CDR3, the DNA is TGTGCCAGCTCACCAGATACAGATACGCAGTATTTT.